This entry concerns a single T cell receptor (beta chain). The target antigen is unknown. One end of the junction varies from germline; a read error may be responsible. From germline, CDR1 is MNHGY and CDR2 SAAAGT. The CDR3 loop spans 12 amino acids. The data are from a study of T cells in Graves' hyperthyroidism and ophthalmopathy. Notes on the study in general: A model built on 13 V-J features separated ophthalmopathy from stable hyperthyroidism.

Using RNA transcripts as the source, TCR beta CDR3 regions were amplified. RT-PCR in the first round (using the HTBI primer set) targeted the TCR CDR3. MiXCR, applied by TCRdb to the multiplex PCR reads, yields one record per CDR3 protein. The profile covers about 740,000 distinct CDR3 sequences, with approximately 14% appearing a single time and 10% taken by the ten largest. This sequence joins TRBV6-8 and TRBJ1-1; D is unresolved. The sequence came from a woman aged 18 to 35 with Graves' hyperthyroidism. The specimen was blood. CDR3: CASSEFHTEAFF. In nucleotides, the CDR3 is TGCGCCAGCAGTGAGTTTCACACTGAAGCTTTCTTT.